The T cell receptor (beta chain) described here comes from a study of cytotoxic CD8 clonotypes in ibrutinib-treated CLL. Sequenced by immunoSEQ multiplex PCR; TCRdb stores in-frame clones only, minus some. The profile covers 58,000 or so clones, with roughly 59% appearing a single time and approximately 15% taken by the ten largest. Germline V gene data show CDR1 as MDHEN and CDR2 as SYDVKM. After removal of 2 bases from V and 5 bases from J, the junction contained 13 bases not matched to a gene. This CDR3 spans 18 amino acids. The genes are TRBV28 and TRBJ1-4; 8 bases are shared with TRBD1. This clonotype was obtained from a human donor with chronic lymphocytic leukemia. This specimen was PBMCs, taken after 12 months of ibrutinib treatment. CDR3 region: CASSLPPLRTGMNEKLFF. The CDR3 nucleotides read TGTGCCAGCAGTTTACCGCCCTTAAGGACAGGGATGAATGAAAAACTGTTTTTT.